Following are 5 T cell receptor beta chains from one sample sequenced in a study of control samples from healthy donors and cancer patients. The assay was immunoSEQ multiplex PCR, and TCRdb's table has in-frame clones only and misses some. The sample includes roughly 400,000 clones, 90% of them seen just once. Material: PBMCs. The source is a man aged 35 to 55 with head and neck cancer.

This CDR3 is CASSLQLAGVYPDTQYF. The CDR3 coding sequence is TGTGCCAGCAGCTTGCAACTAGCGGGGGTTTACCCAGATACGCAGTATTTT. V is TRBV7-2 and J is TRBJ2-3; 11 nucleotides line up with TRBD2. From germline, CDR1 is SGHTA and CDR2 FQGNSA. The CDR3 contains 17 residues. V lost 3 bases, J lost 4 bases, and 9 bases stayed unmatched. The whole variable domain, remainder taken from reference TRBV7-2 and TRBJ2-3, is GAGVSQSPSNKVTEKGKDVELRCDPISGHTALYWYRQSLGQGLEFLIYFQGNSAPDKSGLPSDRFSAERTGGSVSTLTIQRTQQEDSAVYLCASSLQLAGVYPDTQYFGPGTRLTVL.

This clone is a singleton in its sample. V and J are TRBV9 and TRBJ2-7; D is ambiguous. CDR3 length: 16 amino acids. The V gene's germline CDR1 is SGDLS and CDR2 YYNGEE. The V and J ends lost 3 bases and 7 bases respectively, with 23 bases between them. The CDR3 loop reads CASSGGGVNRPGEQYF. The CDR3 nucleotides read TGTGCCAGCAGCGGGGGTGGGGTGAACCGGCCTGGGGAGCAGTACTTC. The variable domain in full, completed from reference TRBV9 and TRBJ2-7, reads DSGVTQTPKHLITATGQRVTLRCSPRSGDLSVYWYQQSLDQGLQFLIQYYNGEERAKGNILERFSAQQFPDLHSELNLSSLELGDSALYFCASSGGGVNRPGEQYFGPGTRLTVT.

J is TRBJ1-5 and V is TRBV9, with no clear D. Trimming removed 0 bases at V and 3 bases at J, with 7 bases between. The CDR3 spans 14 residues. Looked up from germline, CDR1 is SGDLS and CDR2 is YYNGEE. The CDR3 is CASSVGTTNQPQHF. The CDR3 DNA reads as TGTGCCAGCAGCGTAGGGACGACCAATCAGCCCCAGCATTTT.

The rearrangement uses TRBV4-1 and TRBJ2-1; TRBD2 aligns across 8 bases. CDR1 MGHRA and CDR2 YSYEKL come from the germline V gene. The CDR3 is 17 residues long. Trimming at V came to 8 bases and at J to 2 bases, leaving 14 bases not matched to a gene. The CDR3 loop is CASSPGGRANPYNEQFF. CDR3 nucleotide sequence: TGCGCCAGCTCCCCGGGGGGGAGGGCCAATCCCTACAATGAGCAGTTCTTC.

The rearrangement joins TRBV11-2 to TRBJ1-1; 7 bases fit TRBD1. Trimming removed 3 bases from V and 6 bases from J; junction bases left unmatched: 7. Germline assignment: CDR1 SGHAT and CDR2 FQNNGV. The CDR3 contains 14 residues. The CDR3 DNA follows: TGTGCCAGCAGCTTCTACGACAGGGTCGCTGAAGCTTTCTTT. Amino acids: CASSFYDRVAEAFF.